Here is one TCR beta chain with its context. No antigen is known for it. Measured with immunoSEQ multiplex PCR; TCRdb has only the in-frame clones, and not every one. The data show under 85,000 clones, 84% seen once. Collection occurred without any documented infections or immune events in donors. The data stem from a study of identifying expanded T cells in peripheral blood. Notes on the study in general: Approximately 1.2 clones differed between technical replicates, versus approximately 17 and 20 over time. Across healthy donors, higher total template counts meant significantly greater approximately two-week count variance.

From germline, CDR1 is SGHAT and CDR2 FQNNGV. Germline trimming cut 3 bases from V and 4 bases from J; bases unmatched to any gene: 9. The CDR3 covers 17 residues. The sequence was obtained from a person aged 18 to 75 in good health. The rearrangement uses TRBV11-2 and TRBJ2-3; TRBD2 matches 11 bases. Sequenced sample: blood. The CDR3, as DNA: TGTGCCAGCAGCTTTCTAGCGGGAGGATCCCCCCCAGATACGCAGTATTTT. This encodes CASSFLAGGSPPDTQYF. The full variable domain, its missing parts supplied by reference TRBV11-2 and TRBJ2-3, is EAGVAQSPRYKIIEKRQSVAFWCNPISGHATLYWYQQILGQGPKLLIQFQNNGVVDDSQLPKDRFSAERLKGVDSTLKIQPAKLEDSAVYLCASSFLAGGSPPDTQYFGPGTRLTVL.